The clone carrying this T cell receptor beta chain was counted a few times. What it binds is not known. The germline V gene encodes CDR1 MDHEN and CDR2 SYDVKM. This CDR3 has 14 residues. V was cut by 6 bases and J by 0 bases, with 11 bases left in between. This sample stems from a study of response to subunit inactivated influenza vaccine. TCRdb fed the RT-PCR reads into MiXCR, producing one record per CDR3 protein. The sample shows around 480,000 distinct CDR3 sequences, more than 15% of them seen only once. Overall study findings and caveats: It was the authors' suggestion that each seasonal influenza vaccination recruits few new T cells.

This sequence was found in a man between 45 and 75 years old who received an inactivated influenza vaccine. V gene TRBV28 combines with J gene TRBJ1-1; a possible D gene is TRBD1 (6 bases). The sequencing used CD4+ T cells sorted from PBMCs, collected around 25 months after vaccination. The CDR3 spells CASRPGHLNTEAFF. The CDR3 coding sequence is TGTGCCAGCAGGCCGGGACACCTGAACACTGAAGCTTTCTTT.